The clone carrying this T cell receptor beta chain was found many times. Antigen specificity is unknown. This record comes from a study of OX40 agonist ivuxolimab in advanced cancers. About the research overall: At 0.01 to 10 mg/kg, ivuxolimab was administered intravenously to patients every 2 weeks. Anti-PD-1, anti-PD-L1 or anti-CTLA-4 therapy given earlier was allowed, and roughly 38% had some. Males comprised around 80% of the group, whose mean age was approximately 61 years (range roughly 20 to 90).

Study results and caveats: Relative to CD4+ cells, CD8+ T cells on average had more expanded clones.

Measured with immunoSEQ multiplex PCR; TCRdb has only the in-frame clones, and not every one. The repertoire consists of around 40,000 clones, with 65% to 90% occurring once and the leading ten covering 20% to 25%. The origin of this receptor is an adult with an advanced solid tumor such as melanoma, head and neck, liver or kidney cancer. This specimen consisted of CD4+ or CD8+ T cells sorted from blood, obtained in a trial of the OX40 agonist ivuxolimab.

The CDR3 spells CASSEGLAGVVYEQFF. The DNA of the CDR3 is TGTGCCAGCAGTGAAGGACTAGCGGGAGTGGTATATGAGCAGTTCTTC. The V call is TRBV2, the J call TRBJ2-1, with TRBD2 matching over 12 bases. V trimming: 1 base; J trimming: 8 bases; junction bases outside the gene matches: 6. In germline, CDR1 is SNHLY, CDR2 FYNNEI. The CDR3 is 16 residues long.